These T cell receptor beta chains were read from a single sample in a study of blood T cell repertoires in COVID-19. Repertoires were generated with immunoSEQ multiplex PCR, while TCRdb's copy carries only in-frame clones and drops some. This sample carries 130,000 or so clones, roughly 80% of them seen once, and the ten largest clones take 12%. The source material was peripheral blood. Receptor source: a woman in her fifties or sixties with acute or convalescent COVID-19. Each CDR3 is given with its conserved first and last residue. Each record gives: V gene, D gene, clone size, J gene, CDR3 DNA, CDR3 protein. A D gene is named only where the DNA matches it firmly. A clone size is listed for some rows: how often the clone was seen (once, few, many), or a class if it is expanded.

>TRBV27|-|few|TRBJ1-2
TGTGCCAGCAGTGTACAGGGCGGTAGTCGATACACCTTC
CASSVQGGSRYTF
>TRBV5-1|-|-|TRBJ1-1
TGCGCCAGCACGGATGGGCAGCCGAACACTGAAGCTTTCTTT
CASTDGQPNTEAFF
>TRBV30|-|-|TRBJ1-1
TGTGCCTGGAGTGTATCACAGGGCGGCACTGAAGCTTTCTTT
CAWSVSQGGTEAFF
>TRBV21-1|-|few|TRBJ2-1
TGTGCCAGCAGCAAACTTTTACAGGTGATCTTC
CASSKLLQVIF
>TRBV29-1|TRBD1|-|TRBJ1-5
TGCAGCGTGATAGGGACAGGGGGCAATCAGCCCCAGCATTTT
CSVIGTGGNQPQHF
>TRBV6-2/TRBV6-3|TRBD1|-|TRBJ1-5
TGTGCCAGCAGTATGGGAACCGGGACAGGGTTTTATCAGCCCCAGCATTTT
CASSMGTGTGFYQPQHF
>TRBV19|-|-|TRBJ2-2
TGTGCCAGTAGTATATTTGGAGGGCGCGGGAACACCGGGGAGCTGTTTTTT
CASSIFGGRGNTGELFF
>TRBV12-5|TRBD1|-|TRBJ1-6
TGTGCTAGTGGTTTGTTCCAGGGGGCTGGTAATTCACCCCTCCACTTT
CASGLFQGAGNSPLHF
>TRBV6-6|-|once|TRBJ1-1
TGTGCCAGCAGAGACACAGAGTCGTTGCACACTGAAGCTTTCTTT
CASRDTESLHTEAFF
>TRBV11-2|-|-|TRBJ2-5
TGTGCCAGCAGCCCGACACTGCAAGAGACCCAGTACTTC
CASSPTLQETQYF
>TRBV5-1|-|-|TRBJ2-7
TGCGCCAGCAGCTTGGAGGGGAACCAATATCACGAGCAGTACTTC
CASSLEGNQYHEQYF
>TRBV20-1|-|-|TRBJ1-6
TGCAGTGCCAGTCTCAGAAATTCACCCCTCCACTTT
CSASLRNSPLHF
>TRBV7-3|-|-|TRBJ1-3
TGTGCCAGCAGCTTATTTTACGGCGGCACCATATATTTT
CASSLFYGGTIYF
>TRBV10-3|-|-|TRBJ1-3
TGTGCCATCAGGAAGGGCAGGGGAGAAAACACCATATATTTT
CAIRKGRGENTIYF
>TRBV10-3|TRBD1|-|TRBJ1-1
TGTGCCATCAGTGAGCCCCCAGGGGGCTACACTGAAGCTTTCTTT
CAISEPPGGYTEAFF
>TRBV6-5|-|-|TRBJ1-4
TGTGCCAGCAGAGACATGACAGCAACTAATGAAAAACTGTTTTTT
CASRDMTATNEKLFF
>TRBV2|TRBD1|-|TRBJ1-5
TGTGCCAGCAGCCCGGGACAGGGTTTTCAGCCCCAGCATTTT
CASSPGQGFQPQHF
>TRBV14|-|-|TRBJ1-2
TGTGCCAGCAGCCAAGCGCGACACCTCACCTTC
CASSQARHLTF
>TRBV24-1|-|-|TRBJ1-1
TGTGCCACCAGCCCCTCAGACAGGAACACTGAAGCTTTCTTT
CATSPSDRNTEAFF
>TRBV7-2|-|-|TRBJ1-2
TGTGCCAGCAGCCCTGACAGGCTGGGTGGCTACACCTTC
CASSPDRLGGYTF
>TRBV14|-|-|TRBJ1-2
TGTGCCAGCAGCCAAGATGGGGGGAGCCCCTATGGCTACACCTTC
CASSQDGGSPYGYTF
>TRBV19|TRBD1|-|TRBJ1-2
TGTGCCAGTAGCCGCCGGGACAGGGCTAACTATGGCTACACCTTC
CASSRRDRANYGYTF
>TRBV29-1|-|-|TRBJ1-1
TGCAGCGTTCGCGCGGGGCGGAACACTGAAGCTTTCTTT
CSVRAGRNTEAFF
>TRBV7-9|TRBD1|-|TRBJ2-3
TGTGCCAGCAGCTTAGGGCTTGGGACAGGGGCTGGGGATACGCAGTATTTT
CASSLGLGTGAGDTQYF
>TRBV7-8|TRBD1|-|TRBJ1-6
TGTGCCAGCAGCGCGATGACAGGGGGCGCCTCTCTGTTCCACTTT
CASSAMTGGASLFHF
>TRBV18|-|-|TRBJ1-5
TGTGCCAGCTCACCTCCCGACGGGGGAGGCAATCAGCCCCAGCATTTT
CASSPPDGGGNQPQHF
>TRBV4-1|-|-|TRBJ1-2
TGCGCCAGCAGCCAGGGAGTGGGGGACTTCTATGGCTACACCTTT
CASSQGVGDFYGYTF
>TRBV19|TRBD1|-|TRBJ1-2
TGTGCCAGTAGATATTTCCCGGGACAGGGAGCTGGCTACACCTTC
CASRYFPGQGAGYTF
>TRBV13|-|few|TRBJ2-2
TGTGCCAGCAGCTTACGGGCGGGCGGGGAGCTGTTTTTT
CASSLRAGGELFF
>TRBV7-9|TRBD1|-|TRBJ2-1
TGTGCCAGCAGCTTAGCCCTGGGACAGGGGGCCAATGAGCAGTTCTTC
CASSLALGQGANEQFF
>TRBV5-4|-|-|TRBJ2-2
TGTGCCAGCAGCTTGGAGGGGGGGATCACCGGGGAGCTGTTTTTT
CASSLEGGITGELFF
>TRBV4-2|TRBD1|-|TRBJ2-7
TGTGCCAGCAGCGCCCGGGACAGACGGTACGAGCAGTACTTC
CASSARDRRYEQYF
>TRBV7-9|-|-|TRBJ1-3
TGTGCCAGCAGCTTTACAGGGAGCTCTGGAAACACCATATATTTT
CASSFTGSSGNTIYF
>TRBV5-5|-|-|TRBJ2-5
TGTGCCAGCAGCTTGGCGTCCCAAGAGACCCAGTACTTC
CASSLASQETQYF
>TRBV7-2|TRBD2|few|TRBJ2-3
TGTGCCAGCAGCTTTTCTAGCGGGGGCGGCACAGATACGCAGTATTTT
CASSFSSGGGTDTQYF
>TRBV13|TRBD1|-|TRBJ1-1
TGTGCCAGCAGCTCAGGGACAGCCCTTGAAGCTTTCTTT
CASSSGTALEAFF
>TRBV19|-|few|TRBJ1-1
TGTGCCAGTAGGACACTAGCCGGCACTGAAGCTTTCTTT
CASRTLAGTEAFF
>TRBV21-1|-|-|TRBJ1-5
TGTGCCAGCAGCAGGGGGGGCAATCAGCCCCAGCATTTT
CASSRGGNQPQHF
>TRBV13|-|once|TRBJ2-1
TGTGCCAGCAGCTTCAACAGGAATGAGCAGTTCTTC
CASSFNRNEQFF
>TRBV18|-|-|TRBJ1-1
TGTGCCAGCTCACCTCCCAACCCGGGGGGTAGGTCTGAAGCTTTCTTT
CASSPPNPGGRSEAFF
>TRBV3-1/TRBV3-2|-|-|TRBJ2-3
TGTGCCAGCAGCCAATTGTCCCCGGTGGCAGATACGCAGTATTTT
CASSQLSPVADTQYF
>TRBV7-9|-|-|TRBJ1-3
TGTGCCAGCAGCTTAGCATCGGGGTTCTCTGGAAACACCATATATTTT
CASSLASGFSGNTIYF
>TRBV5-1|TRBD1|-|TRBJ1-1
TGCGCCAGCAGCCTGGGACAGGGGGGTACTGAAGCTTTCTTT
CASSLGQGGTEAFF
>TRBV7-9|-|-|TRBJ1-2
TGTGCCAGCAGCTCCAGGGTAGGGAATGGCTACACCTTC
CASSSRVGNGYTF
>TRBV4-1|-|few|TRBJ1-2
TGCGCCAGCAGCCCAACTCTGCTTCCGGGACATCTAAACTATGGCTACACCTTC
CASSPTLLPGHLNYGYTF
>TRBV2|-|-|TRBJ1-5
TGTGCCAGCAGTGAAATGAGTGGCAGGGTGAATCAGCCCCAGCATTTT
CASSEMSGRVNQPQHF
>TRBV5-4|TRBD1|-|TRBJ1-2
TGTGCCAGCAGCTGGACAGGGAAGGACTATGGCTACACCTTC
CASSWTGKDYGYTF
>TRBV13|TRBD1|-|TRBJ1-2
TGTGCCAGCAGCTCGCGGACAGGGTCTCATGGCTACACCTTC
CASSSRTGSHGYTF
>TRBV30|-|-|TRBJ1-5
TGTGCCTACCCCCTCCCGGGGGATCAGCCCCAGCATTTT
CAYPLPGDQPQHF
>TRBV19|TRBD1|-|TRBJ1-6
TGTGCCAGTAGTTGGGGACAGAGCGACTCACCCCTCCACTTT
CASSWGQSDSPLHF
>TRBV29-1|-|-|TRBJ2-1
TGCAGCGTTGTATATGGAGGGGCCAATGAGCAGTTCTTC
CSVVYGGANEQFF
>TRBV3-1/TRBV3-2|-|-|TRBJ2-1
TGTGCCAGCAGCCAATCGACTAGTGAGCAGTTCTTC
CASSQSTSEQFF